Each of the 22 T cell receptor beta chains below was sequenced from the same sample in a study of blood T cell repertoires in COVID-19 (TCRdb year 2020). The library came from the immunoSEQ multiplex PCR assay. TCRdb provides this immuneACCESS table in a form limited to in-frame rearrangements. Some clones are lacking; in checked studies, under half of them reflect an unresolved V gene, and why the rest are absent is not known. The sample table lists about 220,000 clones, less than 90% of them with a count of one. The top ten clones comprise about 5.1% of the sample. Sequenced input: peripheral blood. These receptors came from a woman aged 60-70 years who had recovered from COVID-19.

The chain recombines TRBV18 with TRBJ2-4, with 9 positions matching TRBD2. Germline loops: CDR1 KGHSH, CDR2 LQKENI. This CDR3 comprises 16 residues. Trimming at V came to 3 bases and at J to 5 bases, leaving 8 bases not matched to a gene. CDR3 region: CASSPGRAGGQNIQYF. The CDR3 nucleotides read TGTGCCAGCTCACCGGGGCGAGCGGGGGGACAAAACATTCAGTACTTC.

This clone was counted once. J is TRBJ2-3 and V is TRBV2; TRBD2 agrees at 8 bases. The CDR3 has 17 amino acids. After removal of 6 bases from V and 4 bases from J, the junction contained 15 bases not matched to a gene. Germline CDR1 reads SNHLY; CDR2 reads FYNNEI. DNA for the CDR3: TGTGCCAGCAGCGCCACCGGTCGGGGGCGGGGGGCAGATACGCAGTATTTT. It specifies CASSATGRGRGADTQYF.

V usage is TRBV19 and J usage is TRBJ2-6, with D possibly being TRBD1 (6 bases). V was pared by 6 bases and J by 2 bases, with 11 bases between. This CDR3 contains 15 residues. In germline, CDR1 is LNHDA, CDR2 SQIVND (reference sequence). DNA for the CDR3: TGTGCCAGTAGCCTACAGGGAACTGGGGCCAACGTCCTGACTTTC. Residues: CASSLQGTGANVLTF.

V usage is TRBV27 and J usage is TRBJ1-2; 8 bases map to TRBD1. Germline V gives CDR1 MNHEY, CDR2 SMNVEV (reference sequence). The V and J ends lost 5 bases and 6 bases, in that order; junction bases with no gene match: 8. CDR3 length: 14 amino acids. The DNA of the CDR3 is TGTGCCAGCAGTCGCTTGGGGACAGGTGATGGCTACACCTTC. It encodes CASSRLGTGDGYTF.

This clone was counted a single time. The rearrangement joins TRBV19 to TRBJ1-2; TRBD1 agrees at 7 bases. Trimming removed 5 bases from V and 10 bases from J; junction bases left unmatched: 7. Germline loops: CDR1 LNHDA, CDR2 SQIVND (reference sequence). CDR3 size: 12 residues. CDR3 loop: CASSARQGVYTF. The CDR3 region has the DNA TGTGCCAGTAGTGCTAGACAGGGTGTCTACACCTTC. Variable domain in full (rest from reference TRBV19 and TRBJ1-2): DGGITQSPKYLFRKEGQNVTLSCEQNLNHDAMYWYRQDPGQGLRLIYYSQIVNDFQKGDIAEGYSVSREKKESFPLTVTSAQKNPTAFYLCASSARQGVYTFGSGTRLTVV.

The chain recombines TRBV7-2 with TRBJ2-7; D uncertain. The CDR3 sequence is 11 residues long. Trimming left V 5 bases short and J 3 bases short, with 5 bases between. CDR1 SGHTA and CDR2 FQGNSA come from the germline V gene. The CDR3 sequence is CASSAYYEQYF. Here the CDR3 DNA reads TGTGCCAGCAGCGCCTACTACGAGCAGTACTTC.

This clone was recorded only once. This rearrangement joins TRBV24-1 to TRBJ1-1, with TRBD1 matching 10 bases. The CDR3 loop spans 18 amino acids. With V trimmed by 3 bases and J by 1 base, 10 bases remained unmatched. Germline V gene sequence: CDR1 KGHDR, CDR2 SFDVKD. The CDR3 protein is CATSDTTRTGGGNTEAFF. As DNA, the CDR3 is TGTGCCACCAGTGATACTACGCGGACAGGGGGGGGGAACACTGAAGCTTTCTTT.

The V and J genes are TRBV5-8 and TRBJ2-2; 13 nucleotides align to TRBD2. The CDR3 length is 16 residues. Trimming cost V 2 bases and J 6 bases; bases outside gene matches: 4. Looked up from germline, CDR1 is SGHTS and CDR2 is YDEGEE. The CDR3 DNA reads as TGTGCCAGCAGCTTCTCCGGGACTAGCGGGGCCGGGGAGCTGTTTTTT. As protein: CASSFSGTSGAGELFF.

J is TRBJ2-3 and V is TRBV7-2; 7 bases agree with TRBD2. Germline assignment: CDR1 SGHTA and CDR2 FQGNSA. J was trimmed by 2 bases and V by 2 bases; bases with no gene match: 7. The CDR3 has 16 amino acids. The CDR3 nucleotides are TGTGCCAGCAGCTTATTCCCAGCGGGGTTCACAGATACGCAGTATTTT. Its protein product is CASSLFPAGFTDTQYF.

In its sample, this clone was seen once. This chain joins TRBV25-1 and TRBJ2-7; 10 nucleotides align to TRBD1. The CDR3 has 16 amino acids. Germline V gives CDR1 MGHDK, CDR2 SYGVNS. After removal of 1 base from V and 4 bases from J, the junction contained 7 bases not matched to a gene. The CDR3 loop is CASSEFGDRGRYEQYF. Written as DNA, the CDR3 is TGTGCCAGCAGTGAATTCGGGGACAGGGGCCGGTACGAGCAGTACTTC.

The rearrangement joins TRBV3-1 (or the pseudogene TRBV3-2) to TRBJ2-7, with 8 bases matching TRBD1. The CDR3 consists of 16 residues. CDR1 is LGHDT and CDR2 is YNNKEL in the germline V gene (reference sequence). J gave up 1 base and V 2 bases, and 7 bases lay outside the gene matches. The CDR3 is CASSQHGQGSSYEQYF. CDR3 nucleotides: TGTGCCAGCAGCCAACACGGACAGGGAAGTTCCTACGAGCAGTACTTC.

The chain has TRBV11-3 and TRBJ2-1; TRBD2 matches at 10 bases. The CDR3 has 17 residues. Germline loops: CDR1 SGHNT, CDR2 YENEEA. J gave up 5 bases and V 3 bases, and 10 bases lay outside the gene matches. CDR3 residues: CASSFYGGLAENNEQFF. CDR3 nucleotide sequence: TGTGCCAGCAGCTTTTACGGTGGACTAGCGGAAAACAATGAGCAGTTCTTC.

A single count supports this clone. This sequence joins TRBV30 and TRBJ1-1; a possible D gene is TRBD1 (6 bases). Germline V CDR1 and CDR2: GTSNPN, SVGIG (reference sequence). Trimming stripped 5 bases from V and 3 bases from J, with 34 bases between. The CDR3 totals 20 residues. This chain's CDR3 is CAWHVGTFGYIGSIDTEAFF. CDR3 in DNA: TGTGCCTGGCACGTCGGGACATTTGGGTATATCGGTTCGATCGACACTGAAGCTTTCTTT.

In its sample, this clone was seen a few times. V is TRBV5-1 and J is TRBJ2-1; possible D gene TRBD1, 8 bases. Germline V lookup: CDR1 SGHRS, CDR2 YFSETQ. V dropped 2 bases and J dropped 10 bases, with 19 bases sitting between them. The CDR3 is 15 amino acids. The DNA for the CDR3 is TGCGCCAGCAGCTTAGGACAGGGAGGGATTGGGGAGCAGTTCTTC. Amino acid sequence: CASSLGQGGIGEQFF.

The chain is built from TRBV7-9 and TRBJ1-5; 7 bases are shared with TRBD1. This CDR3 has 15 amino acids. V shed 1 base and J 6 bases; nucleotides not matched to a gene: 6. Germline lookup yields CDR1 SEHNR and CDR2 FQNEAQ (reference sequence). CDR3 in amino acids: CASSLEGGRGQPQHF. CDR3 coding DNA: TGTGCCAGCAGCTTAGAAGGGGGCCGGGGTCAGCCCCAGCATTTT.

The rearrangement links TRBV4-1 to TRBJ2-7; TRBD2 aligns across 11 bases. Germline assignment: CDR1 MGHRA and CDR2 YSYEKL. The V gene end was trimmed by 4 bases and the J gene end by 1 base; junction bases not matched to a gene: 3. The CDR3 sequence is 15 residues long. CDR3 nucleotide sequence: TGCGCCAGCAGCCCCACTAGCGGGGGATCCTACGAGCAGTACTTC. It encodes CASSPTSGGSYEQYF.

CDR3 DNA sequence: TGTGCCAGCAGAATAGGGGGTCAGGAGCAGTTCTTC. Amino acids: CASRIGGQEQFF. The chain uses TRBV7-9 and TRBJ2-1; perhaps TRBD1 as D (6 bases). Germline V gives CDR1 SEHNR, CDR2 FQNEAQ (reference sequence). The CDR3 is made up of 12 amino acids. Trimming cost V 6 bases and J 10 bases, with 13 bases left between them.

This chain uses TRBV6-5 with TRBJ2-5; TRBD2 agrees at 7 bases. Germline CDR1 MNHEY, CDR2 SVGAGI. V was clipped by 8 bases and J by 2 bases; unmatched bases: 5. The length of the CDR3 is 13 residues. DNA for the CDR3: TGTGCCAGCCGGGACTATTTACAAGAGACCCAGTACTTC. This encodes CASRDYLQETQYF.

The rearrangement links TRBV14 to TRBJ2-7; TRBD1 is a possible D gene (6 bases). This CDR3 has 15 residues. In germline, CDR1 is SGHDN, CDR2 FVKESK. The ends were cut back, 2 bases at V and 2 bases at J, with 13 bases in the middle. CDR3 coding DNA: TGTGCCAGCAGCCAATGGGACACAAACACCTACGAGCAGTACTTC. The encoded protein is CASSQWDTNTYEQYF.

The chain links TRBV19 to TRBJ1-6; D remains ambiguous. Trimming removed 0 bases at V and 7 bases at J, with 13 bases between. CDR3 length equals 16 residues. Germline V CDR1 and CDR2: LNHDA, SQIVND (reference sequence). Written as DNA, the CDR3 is TGTGCCAGTAGTATAGACCATTGGACTGGGAATTCACCCCTCCACTTT. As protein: CASSIDHWTGNSPLHF. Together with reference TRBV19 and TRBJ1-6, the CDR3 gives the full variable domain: DGGITQSPKYLFRKEGQNVTLSCEQNLNHDAMYWYRQDPGQGLRLIYYSQIVNDFQKGDIAEGYSVSREKKESFPLTVTSAQKNPTAFYLCASSIDHWTGNSPLHFGNGTRLTVT.

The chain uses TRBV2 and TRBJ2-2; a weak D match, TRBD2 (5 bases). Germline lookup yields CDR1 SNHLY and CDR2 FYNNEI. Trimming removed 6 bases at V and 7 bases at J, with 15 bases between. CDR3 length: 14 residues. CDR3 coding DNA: TGTGCCAGCAGCCTCGACTACCCCCGCGGGGAGCTGTTTTTT. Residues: CASSLDYPRGELFF.

CDR3 sequence (DNA): TGTGCCAGCAGCGAACCGGGACAGGGGGCCTATGGCTACACCTTC. This gives the protein CASSEPGQGAYGYTF. This chain joins TRBV5-6 and TRBJ1-2; 12 bases are shared with TRBD1. Germline CDR1 is SGHDT and CDR2 is YYEEEE. J was trimmed by 4 bases and V by 4 bases; bases with no gene match: 5. CDR3 length equals 15 residues.